The T cell receptor (beta chain) described here comes from a study of T cell responses to AZD1222 COVID-19 vaccine. Only in-frame clones appear in the TCRdb table, and some are missing; sequencing was by immunoSEQ multiplex PCR. The sample holds roughly 120,000 clones, roughly nine tenths seen once. V dropped 7 bases and J dropped 2 bases, with 18 bases sitting between them. CDR1 is MNHEY and CDR2 is SVGEGT in the germline V gene. This CDR3 comprises 15 residues. The chain links TRBV6-2 or TRBV6-3 to TRBJ2-7, with D unresolved. This TCR came from an adult who received the AZD1222 COVID-19 vaccine. The sample consisted of peripheral blood, taken 28 days after the second AZD1222 dose. In DNA form, the CDR3 reads TGTGCCAGCACCCCACGGTCTCCGGCCACCTACGAGCAGTACTTC. Amino acid sequence: CASTPRSPATYEQYF.